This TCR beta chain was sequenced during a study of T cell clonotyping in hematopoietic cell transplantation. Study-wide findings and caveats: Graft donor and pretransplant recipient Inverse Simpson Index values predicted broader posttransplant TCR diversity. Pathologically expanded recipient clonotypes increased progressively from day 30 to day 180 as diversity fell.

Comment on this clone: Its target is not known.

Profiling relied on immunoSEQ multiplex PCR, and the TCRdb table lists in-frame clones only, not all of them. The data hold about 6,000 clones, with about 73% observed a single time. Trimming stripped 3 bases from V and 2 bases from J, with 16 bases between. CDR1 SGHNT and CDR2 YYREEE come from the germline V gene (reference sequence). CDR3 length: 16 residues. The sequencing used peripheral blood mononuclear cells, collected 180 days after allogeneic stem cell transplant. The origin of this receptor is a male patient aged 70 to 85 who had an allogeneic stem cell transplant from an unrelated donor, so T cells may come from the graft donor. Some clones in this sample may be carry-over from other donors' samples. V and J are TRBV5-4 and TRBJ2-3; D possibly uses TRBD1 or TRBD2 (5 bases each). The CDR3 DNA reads TGTGCCAGCAGCTCAGCTATTGACGGGACCACAGATACGCAGTATTTT. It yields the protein CASSSAIDGTTDTQYF.